What follows are 30 T cell receptor beta chains derived from one specimen sequenced in a study of cytomegalovirus exposure and HLA in healthy donors. The assay was immunoSEQ multiplex PCR, and TCRdb's table has in-frame clones only and misses some. The sample comprises around 91,000 clones, approximately 95% of which are singletons, and 1.1% rests with the top ten. The sample taken for sequencing was PBMCs. The receptors were sampled from a woman aged 30 to 39 in good health and CMV-seropositive.

The rearrangement uses TRBV2 and TRBJ1-2, with TRBD1 as a possible D gene (5 bases). V lost 6 bases to trimming and J lost 0 bases, with 8 bases between them. The CDR3 has 13 residues. The germline gives CDR1 SNHLY, CDR2 FYNNEI. In DNA, the CDR3 is TGTGCCAGCAGGGACAAAGCTAACTATGGCTACACCTTC. Its translation is CASRDKANYGYTF.

This clone appeared once. This chain uses TRBV2 with TRBJ1-2, with 9 bases lining up with TRBD1. This CDR3 spans 14 amino acids. The V and J ends lost 5 bases and 6 bases, in that order; junction bases with no gene match: 7. Germline lookup yields CDR1 SNHLY and CDR2 FYNNEI. The CDR3, as DNA: TGTGCCAGCAGTTACAACAGGGGGCTGAATGGCTACACCTTC. Amino acid sequence: CASSYNRGLNGYTF. Combining the CDR3 with reference TRBV2 and TRBJ1-2 gives the whole variable domain EPEVTQTPSHQVTQMGQEVILRCVPISNHLYFYWYRQILGQKVEFLVSFYNNEISEKSEIFDDQFSVERPDGSNFTLKIRSTKLEDSAMYFCASSYNRGLNGYTFGSGTRLTVV.

The chain employs TRBV7-8 and TRBJ2-1; tentatively, D is TRBD2 (5 bases). CDR3 length: 14 amino acids. V was shortened by 4 bases and J by 6 bases, with 13 bases between the two germline ends. Per the germline V gene, CDR1 is SGHVS and CDR2 is FQNEAQ. The CDR3 nucleotides read TGTGCCAGCAGCTCGACCCGGACTGGCAATGAGCAGTTCTTC. Protein product: CASSSTRTGNEQFF.

The chain carries TRBV5-4 and TRBJ2-1, with D possibly being TRBD1 (6 bases). The CDR3 is 14 residues long. Germline CDR1 reads SGHNT; CDR2 reads YYREEE (reference sequence). The germline V and J ends were trimmed by 3 bases and 6 bases, with 13 bases remaining between them. The CDR3 loop reads CASSYPGQINEQFF. CDR3 in DNA: TGTGCCAGCAGCTACCCAGGACAGATCAATGAGCAGTTCTTC. Combining the CDR3 with reference TRBV5-4 and TRBJ2-1 gives the whole variable domain ETGVTQSPTHLIKTRGQQVTLRCSSQSGHNTVSWYQQALGQGPQFIFQYYREEENGRGNFPPRFSGLQFPNYSSELNVNALELDDSALYLCASSYPGQINEQFFGPGTRLTVL.

The gene calls are TRBV28 and TRBJ2-1; 8 nucleotides line up with TRBD2. The CDR3 has 17 amino acids. Germline V gives CDR1 MDHEN, CDR2 SYDVKM. J lost 0 bases, V lost 7 bases, and 11 bases had no gene match. As DNA, the CDR3 is TGTGCCAGCACCCCAGCCGGGACTAGAGACTCCTACAATGAGCAGTTCTTC. This codes for CASTPAGTRDSYNEQFF.

The rearrangement uses TRBV11-2 and TRBJ1-2, with D perhaps matching TRBD1 (6 bases). CDR3 size: 15 residues. Between the trimmed V and J ends, which lost 0 bases and 4 bases, there was a span of 12 bases. Per the germline V gene, CDR1 is SGHAT and CDR2 is FQNNGV. Here the CDR3 reads CASSLDPTGFYGYTF. The CDR3 bases are TGTGCCAGCAGCTTAGATCCTACAGGGTTCTATGGCTACACCTTC.

V gene TRBV15 combines with J gene TRBJ1-1; a possible D gene is TRBD1 (6 bases). This CDR3 spans 15 amino acids. Trimming shortened V by 3 bases and J by 3 bases, and 14 bases separated the two germline ends. Germline V gives CDR1 LNHNV, CDR2 YYDKDF (reference sequence). CDR3 residues: CATSSVKDSDTEAFF. Written as DNA, the CDR3 is TGTGCCACCAGCAGTGTAAAGGACAGTGACACTGAAGCTTTCTTT.

This chain joins TRBV28 and TRBJ2-7, with D unclear. Trimming took 3 bases from V and 5 from J, leaving 5 bases between them. The CDR3 spans 11 residues. Germline values: CDR1 MDHEN, CDR2 SYDVKM. CDR3 residues: CASSFSHEQYF. In DNA, the CDR3 is TGTGCCAGCAGTTTTTCTCACGAGCAGTACTTC.

The CDR3 nucleotides are TGTGCCAGCTCTCGGGAGGGGGGGCGCAATGAGCAGTTCTTC. Its protein is CASSREGGRNEQFF. This sequence joins TRBV5-4 and TRBJ2-1; 8 positions agree with TRBD2. V was clipped by 7 bases and J by 6 bases; unmatched bases: 9. Germline CDR1 reads SGHNT; CDR2 reads YYREEE (reference sequence). The CDR3 is 14 amino acids.

The chain has TRBV7-2 and TRBJ1-1, with a tentative D call TRBD1 (5 bases). The CDR3 has 16 amino acids. CDR1 and CDR2 (germline): SGHTA, FQGNSA. V gave up 3 bases and J gave up 2 bases, with 16 bases separating them. Here the CDR3 DNA reads TGTGCCAGCAGCTTGCTGTCAGGACAACCCAACACTGAAGCTTTCTTT. Its translation: CASSLLSGQPNTEAFF.

The CDR3 loop reads CASSEGRLYYEEQYF. The CDR3 DNA follows: TGTGCCAGCAGTGAAGGCCGACTATACTACGAAGAGCAGTACTTC. The chain joins TRBV2 to TRBJ2-7, with a weak D call TRBD2 (5 bases). V was cut by 1 base and J by 7 bases, with 17 bases left in between. CDR1 and CDR2 from the germline V gene are SNHLY and FYNNEI. This CDR3 contains 15 residues.

In this sample, this clone turned up once. V usage is TRBV6-5 and J usage is TRBJ1-2, with D possibly TRBD1 on 6 matching bases. V lost 6 bases and J lost 2, with 13 bases in between. This CDR3 has 14 amino acids. CDR1 is MNHEY and CDR2 is SVGAGI in the germline V gene. The CDR3 region is CASRDGTKNYGYTF. The CDR3, as DNA: TGTGCCAGCAGGGACGGGACAAAAAACTATGGCTACACCTTC.

The V and J genes are TRBV30 and TRBJ2-1; 12 bases fit TRBD2. The CDR3 extends over 19 amino acids. Germline-derived CDR1 and CDR2 are GTSNPN and SVGIG (reference sequence). V was clipped by 2 bases and J by 1 base; unmatched bases: 12. CDR3 sequence (DNA): TGTGCCTGGAGTAGGGCGACAGGTCTAGCGGGAGGGTCCTACAATGAGCAGTTCTTC. As protein: CAWSRATGLAGGSYNEQFF.

The rearrangement uses TRBV27 and TRBJ2-3, with TRBD1 as a possible D gene (5 bases). Trimming took off 3 bases at V and 5 bases at J, with 12 bases between the two ends. Germline V CDR1 and CDR2: MNHEY, SMNVEV (reference sequence). This CDR3 spans 14 amino acids. CDR3: CASSFVGVGDTQYF. CDR3 nucleotide sequence: TGTGCCAGCAGTTTCGTAGGGGTCGGAGATACGCAGTATTTT.

V is TRBV6-4 and J is TRBJ1-1; 7 bases map to TRBD1. V was clipped by 9 bases and J by 1 base; unmatched bases: 5. This CDR3 contains 13 residues. CDR1 and CDR2 (germline): MRHNA, SNTAGT. The CDR3 bases are TGTGCCAGTGCGGCAGGGGGGAACACTGAAGCTTTCTTT. This gives the protein CASAAGGNTEAFF.

This chain connects TRBV28 to TRBJ2-7; tentative D call: TRBD2 (5 bases). V lost 4 bases and J lost 2, with 12 bases in between. Germline V gene sequence: CDR1 MDHEN, CDR2 SYDVKM. The CDR3 consists of 14 residues. The CDR3 DNA sequence: TGTGCCAGCAGTTCTTATTCGAGGGCCTACGAGCAGTACTTC. Protein product: CASSSYSRAYEQYF.

The rearrangement joins TRBV28 to TRBJ1-2, with D unresolved. Germline assignment: CDR1 MDHEN and CDR2 SYDVKM. V lost 1 base and J 8 bases, leaving 11 bases between the germline ends. The CDR3 is 13 residues long. CDR3 region: CASSLLGSQGYTF. The CDR3, as DNA: TGTGCCAGCAGTTTATTGGGGAGTCAAGGCTACACCTTC.

The chain carries TRBV28 and TRBJ1-2; D call uncertain. Germline V gives CDR1 MDHEN, CDR2 SYDVKM. The CDR3 consists of 11 residues. V was pared by 6 bases and J by 8 bases, with 10 bases between. The CDR3 bases are TGTGCCAGCAGGCTCCTAGGCGGCTACACCTTC. Its translation is CASRLLGGYTF.

CDR3 sequence reads: CASSMVGGSSYNEQFF. The DNA of the CDR3 is TGTGCCAGTAGTATGGTCGGCGGGAGCTCCTACAATGAGCAGTTCTTC. The rearrangement joins TRBV19 to TRBJ2-1, with TRBD2 matching over 7 bases. From germline, CDR1 is LNHDA and CDR2 SQIVND (reference sequence). The V segment lost 3 bases and the J segment 0 bases; nucleotides outside the gene matches: 5. The CDR3 runs 16 residues.

This clone turned up a few times. This chain's CDR3 is CASSQWTGDQPQHF. The DNA for the CDR3 is TGCGCCAGCAGCCAGTGGACAGGCGATCAGCCCCAGCATTTT. This rearrangement joins TRBV4-1 to TRBJ1-5; 7 nucleotides align to TRBD1. The CDR3 has 14 amino acids. V trimming: 3 bases; J trimming: 5 bases; junction bases outside the gene matches: 4. The germline V gene encodes CDR1 MGHRA and CDR2 YSYEKL.

This rearrangement joins TRBV6-1 to TRBJ1-2; unclear D gene. Deletions cut 2 bases from V and 4 bases from J, with 14 bases between. Germline CDR1 and CDR2: MNHNS and SASEGT. CDR3 size: 15 residues. CDR3: CASSEITASSYGYTF. CDR3 nucleotides: TGTGCCAGCAGTGAAATAACAGCCTCGTCCTATGGCTACACCTTC.

The chain uses TRBV19 and TRBJ2-3; 8 nucleotides agree with TRBD2. Germline CDR1 LNHDA, CDR2 SQIVND (reference sequence). The V segment lost 3 bases and the J segment 3 bases; nucleotides outside the gene matches: 11. This CDR3 region has 17 residues. The CDR3 reads CASSMGSRPSGTDTQYF. CDR3 sequence (DNA): TGTGCCAGTAGTATGGGGTCCCGGCCTAGCGGGACAGATACGCAGTATTTT.

The V gene is TRBV7-2, the J gene TRBJ2-5, with D possibly matching TRBD1 (7 bases). V was pared by 3 bases and J by 5 bases, with 13 bases between. The germline CDR1 and CDR2 sequences are SGHTA and FQGNSA. CDR3 length: 14 residues. The CDR3 here is CASSLRRGVETQYF. DNA of the CDR3: TGTGCCAGCAGCTTGCGCAGGGGGGTTGAGACCCAGTACTTC. Combining the CDR3 with reference TRBV7-2 and TRBJ2-5 gives the whole variable domain GAGVSQSPSNKVTEKGKDVELRCDPISGHTALYWYRQSLGQGLEFLIYFQGNSAPDKSGLPSDRFSAERTGGSVSTLTIQRTQQEDSAVYLCASSLRRGVETQYFGPGTRLLVL.

This chain uses TRBV4-3 with TRBJ1-2, with TRBD1 matching over 8 bases. The CDR3 consists of 14 residues. CDR1 and CDR2 (germline): LGHNA, YSLEER. After removal of 2 bases from V and 5 bases from J, the junction contained 4 bases not matched to a gene. Here the CDR3 reads CASSQQGAVYGYTF. Written as DNA, the CDR3 is TGCGCCAGCAGCCAACAGGGGGCTGTTTATGGCTACACCTTC.

This rearrangement joins TRBV10-3 to TRBJ2-1; D uncertain. CDR1 is ENHRY and CDR2 is SYGVKD in the germline V gene. Trimming stripped 10 bases from V and 7 bases from J, with 11 bases between. The CDR3 is 11 amino acids. The CDR3 sequence is CATTAENEQFF. CDR3 sequence (DNA): TGTGCCACCACCGCGGAGAATGAGCAGTTCTTC.

V usage is TRBV19 and J usage is TRBJ2-2; 8 nucleotides align to TRBD1. Germline V gene data show CDR1 as LNHDA and CDR2 as SQIVND (reference sequence). With 9 bases clipped from V and 5 bases from J, the junction kept 8 bases outside the gene matches. The CDR3 has 14 residues. This CDR3 is CASAIQGDTGELFF. CDR3 in DNA: TGTGCCAGCGCTATACAGGGGGATACCGGGGAGCTGTTTTTT.

V and J are TRBV6-5 and TRBJ2-3, with D tentatively TRBD2 (6 bases). From germline, CDR1 is MNHEY and CDR2 SVGAGI. Deletions cut 5 bases from V and 13 bases from J, with 13 bases between. CDR3 length: 11 amino acids. CDR3 residues: CASSELRGKYF. The DNA for the CDR3 is TGTGCCAGCAGTGAACTCCGGGGGAAGTATTTT.

The chain has TRBV10-3 and TRBJ2-5, with unresolved D. This CDR3 region has 14 residues. Germline CDR1 and CDR2: ENHRY and SYGVKD. V lost 0 bases to trimming and J lost 7 bases, with 12 bases between them. The DNA of the CDR3 is TGTGCCATCAGTGAGTCGCCTAATCTGATGACCCAGTACTTC. This gives the protein CAISESPNLMTQYF.

This rearrangement joins TRBV29-1 to TRBJ1-1; D perhaps matches TRBD1 (6 bases). CDR1 is SQVTM, CDR2 ANQGSEA, per germline. Deletions cut 6 bases from V and 5 bases from J, with 10 bases between. The CDR3 runs 11 residues. Written as DNA, the CDR3 is TGCAGCGTGAGGGGGGGGACTGAAGCTTTCTTT. Protein sequence: CSVRGGTEAFF.

The chain employs TRBV11-3 and TRBJ2-1, with 13 bases matching TRBD2. The ends lost 5 bases at V and 7 bases at J; junction bases unmatched: 5. CDR3 length: 15 amino acids. Germline V gene data show CDR1 as SGHNT and CDR2 as YENEEA. CDR3 amino acids: CASSHGLAGANEQFF. The DNA for the CDR3 is TGTGCCAGCAGCCACGGACTAGCGGGAGCTAATGAGCAGTTCTTC.